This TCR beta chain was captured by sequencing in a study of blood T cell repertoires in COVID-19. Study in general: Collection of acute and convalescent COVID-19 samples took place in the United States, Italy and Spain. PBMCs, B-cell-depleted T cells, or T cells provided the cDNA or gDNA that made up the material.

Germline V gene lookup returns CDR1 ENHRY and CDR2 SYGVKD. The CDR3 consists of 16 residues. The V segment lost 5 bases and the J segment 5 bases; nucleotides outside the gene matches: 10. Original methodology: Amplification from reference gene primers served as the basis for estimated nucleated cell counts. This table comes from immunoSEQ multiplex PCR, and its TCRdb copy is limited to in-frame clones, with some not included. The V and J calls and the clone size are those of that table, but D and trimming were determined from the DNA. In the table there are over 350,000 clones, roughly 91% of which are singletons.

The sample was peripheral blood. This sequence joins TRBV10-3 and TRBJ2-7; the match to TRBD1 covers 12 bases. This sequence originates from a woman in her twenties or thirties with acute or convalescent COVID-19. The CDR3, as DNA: TGTGCCATCAGTACTCCCCGGGACAGGGGGCCGGACGAGCAGTACTTC. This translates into CAISTPRDRGPDEQYF.